The source of this T cell receptor (beta chain) is a study of Graves' ophthalmopathy and Graves' hyperthyroidism. The study's findings and limits: With just under 71% sensitivity and over 72% specificity, the model predicted ophthalmopathy progression. From stable hyperthyroidism, ophthalmopathy was separated by a 13-signature model with just under 90% sensitivity and more than 75% specificity.

V lost 3 bases, J lost 5 bases, and 13 bases lay in between. This CDR3 region has 13 residues. Per germline, CDR1 GTSNPN and CDR2 SVGIG (reference sequence). This clonotype was recorded many times. What it binds is unknown. Scientists amplified the TCR beta CDR3 regions from RNA transcripts. After a first-round RT-PCR with HTBI primers, a second-round multiplex PCR was run. TCRdb analysed the multiplex PCR reads with MiXCR anew, one entry per CDR3 protein. The sample holds 350,000 to 450,000 distinct CDR3 sequences; roughly 18% are singletons and the top ten take 1.6%. Certain patients, namely those with other autoimmune diseases, uncontrolled infections, pregnancy or lactation, were excluded. Out of about 10 ml of fresh peripheral blood, PBMCs were obtained.

Sequencing was carried out using peripheral blood. This receptor was identified in a woman under 30 with Graves' ophthalmopathy. The chain couples TRBV30 to TRBJ2-5, with D perhaps TRBD1 (5 bases). CDR3 loop: CAWRDTARETQYF. CDR3 sequence (DNA): TGTGCCTGGAGGGACACCGCCCGGGAGACCCAGTACTTC.